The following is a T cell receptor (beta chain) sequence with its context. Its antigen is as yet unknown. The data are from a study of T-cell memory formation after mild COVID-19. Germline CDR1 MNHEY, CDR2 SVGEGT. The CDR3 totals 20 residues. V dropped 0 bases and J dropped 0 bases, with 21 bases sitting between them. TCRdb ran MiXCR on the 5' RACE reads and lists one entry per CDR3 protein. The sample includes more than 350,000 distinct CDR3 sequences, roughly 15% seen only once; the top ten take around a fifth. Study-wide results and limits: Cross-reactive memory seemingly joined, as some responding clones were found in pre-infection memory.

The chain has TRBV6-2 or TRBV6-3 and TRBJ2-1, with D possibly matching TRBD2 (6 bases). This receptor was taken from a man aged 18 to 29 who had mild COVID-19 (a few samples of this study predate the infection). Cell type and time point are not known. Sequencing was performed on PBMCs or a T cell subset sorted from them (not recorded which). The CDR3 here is CASSYSLGVGGYSSYNEQFF. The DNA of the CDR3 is TGTGCCAGCAGTTACTCGCTTGGGGTGGGGGGTTATTCCTCCTACAATGAGCAGTTCTTC.